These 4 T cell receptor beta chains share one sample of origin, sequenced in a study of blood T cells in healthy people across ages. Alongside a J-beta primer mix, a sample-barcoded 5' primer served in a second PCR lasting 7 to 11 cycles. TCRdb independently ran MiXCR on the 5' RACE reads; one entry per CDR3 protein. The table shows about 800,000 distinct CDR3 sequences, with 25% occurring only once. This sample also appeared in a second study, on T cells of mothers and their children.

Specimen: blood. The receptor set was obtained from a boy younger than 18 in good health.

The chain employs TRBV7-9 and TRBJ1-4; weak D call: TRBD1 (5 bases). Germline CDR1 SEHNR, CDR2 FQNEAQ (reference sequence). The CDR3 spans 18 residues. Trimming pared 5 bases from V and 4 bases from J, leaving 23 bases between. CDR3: CASSEPSRDGAVNEKLFF. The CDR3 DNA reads TGTGCCAGCAGCGAACCCTCCCGGGACGGCGCTGTTAATGAAAAACTGTTTTTT.

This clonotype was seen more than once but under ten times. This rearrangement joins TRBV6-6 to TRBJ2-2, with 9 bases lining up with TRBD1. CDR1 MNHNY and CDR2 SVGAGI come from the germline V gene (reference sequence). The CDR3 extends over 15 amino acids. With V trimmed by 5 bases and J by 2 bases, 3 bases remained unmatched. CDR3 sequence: CASSKTGGNTGELFF. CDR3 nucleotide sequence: TGTGCCAGCAGTAAGACAGGGGGAAACACCGGGGAGCTGTTTTTT.

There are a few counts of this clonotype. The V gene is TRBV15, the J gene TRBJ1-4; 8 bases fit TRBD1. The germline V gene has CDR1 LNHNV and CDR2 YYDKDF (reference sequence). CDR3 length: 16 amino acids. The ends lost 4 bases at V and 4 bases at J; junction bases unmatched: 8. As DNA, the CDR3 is TGTGCCACCAGCATGGGGGACAGGTCAAATAATGAAAAACTGTTTTTT. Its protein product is CATSMGDRSNNEKLFF.

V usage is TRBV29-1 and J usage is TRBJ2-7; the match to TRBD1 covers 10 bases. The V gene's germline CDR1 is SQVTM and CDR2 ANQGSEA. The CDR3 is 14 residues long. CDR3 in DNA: TGCAGTGAAAATGACACCGACAGGGGGCACGAGCAGTACTTC. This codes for CSENDTDRGHEQYF.